This T cell receptor (beta chain) was obtained from a study of blood T cell repertoires in COVID-19. On the study more broadly: Collection of acute and convalescent COVID-19 samples took place in the United States, Italy and Spain. The cDNA or gDNA used as material had been derived from T cells, B-cell-depleted T cells, or PBMCs.

Measured with immunoSEQ multiplex PCR; TCRdb has only the in-frame clones, and not every one. The profile covers roughly 200,000 clones, with around 89% appearing a single time and 1.2% taken by the ten largest. Cohort 3 recovered donors had two negative PCRs, clearance, or symptom resolution. The sequence was collected from a man in his thirties or forties who had recovered from COVID-19. Sequenced sample: PBMCs or T cells enriched from blood (not recorded which).

DNA for the CDR3: TGTGCCAGCAGGCCGCTAAAGTCCTACGAGCAGTACTTC. Residues: CASRPLKSYEQYF. The V gene is TRBV6-5, the J gene TRBJ2-7; D remains unclear. Per germline, CDR1 MNHEY and CDR2 SVGAGI. The CDR3 sequence is 13 residues long. The V end was cut by 6 bases, the J end by 1 base, with 10 bases between.